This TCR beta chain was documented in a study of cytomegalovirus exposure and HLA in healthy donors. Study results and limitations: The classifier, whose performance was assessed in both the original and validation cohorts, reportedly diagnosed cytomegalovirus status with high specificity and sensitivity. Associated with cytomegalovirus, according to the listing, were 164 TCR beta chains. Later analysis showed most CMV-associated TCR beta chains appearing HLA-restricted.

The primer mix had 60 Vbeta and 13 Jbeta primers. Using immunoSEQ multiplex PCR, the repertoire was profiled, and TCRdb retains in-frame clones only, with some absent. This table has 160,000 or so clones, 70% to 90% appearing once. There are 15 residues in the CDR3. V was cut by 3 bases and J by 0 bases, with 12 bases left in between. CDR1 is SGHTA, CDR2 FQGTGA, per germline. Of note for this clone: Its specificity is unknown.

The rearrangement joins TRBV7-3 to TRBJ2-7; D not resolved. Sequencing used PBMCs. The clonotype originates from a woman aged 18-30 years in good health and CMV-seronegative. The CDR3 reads CASSFQVLSSYEQYF. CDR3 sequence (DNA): TGTGCCAGCAGCTTTCAGGTTCTGAGCTCCTACGAGCAGTACTTC.